Listed below are T cell receptor beta chains from one sample, sequenced in a study of Graves' ophthalmopathy and Graves' hyperthyroidism. TCRdb recomputed calls from the multiplex PCR reads with MiXCR, one row per CDR3 protein. The data show roughly 480,000 distinct CDR3 sequences, approximately 15% seen once. Material: blood. Source of these receptors: a woman in her 30s with Graves' ophthalmopathy. Both conserved end residues are part of each CDR3. The D gene is left open where the match is weak. Expanded clones are given a class, and other clones once, few, many or no size at all.

j_gene,len,v_gene,d_gene,abundance,CDR3aa,CDR3nt
TRBJ1-2,15,TRBV12-3/TRBV12-4,-,many,CASRTLGHSEDGYTF,TGTGCCAGCAGGACTTTGGGACACTCGGAAGATGGCTACACCTTC
TRBJ1-6,14,TRBV25-1,TRBD1,many,CASSGRQGASPLHF,TGTGCCAGCAGTGGGAGACAGGGGGCTTCACCCCTCCACTTT
TRBJ1-1,13,TRBV6-1,-,many,CALRGYGSTEAFF,TGTGCCTTAAGGGGATACGGTAGCACTGAAGCTTTCTTT
TRBJ1-5,15,TRBV18,-,-,CASSPEGRYNQPQHF,TGTGCCAGCTCACCCGAGGGGAGGTACAATCAGCCCCAGCATTTT
TRBJ2-5,14,TRBV20-1,-,many,CSARQGGRLETQYF,TGCAGTGCTAGACAAGGGGGACGGTTGGAGACCCAGTACTTC
TRBJ1-6,14,TRBV6-1,TRBD1,many,CASQPGQANSPLHF,TGTGCCAGCCAACCGGGACAGGCGAATTCACCCCTCCACTTT
TRBJ1-3,15,TRBV7-3,TRBD1,-,CASSSGTGFGNTIYF,TGTGCCAGCAGCTCCGGGACAGGTTTTGGAAACACCATATATTTT
TRBJ2-7,14,TRBV27,-,many,CASSSNRIPYEQYF,TGTGCCAGCAGTTCAAACAGGATTCCCTACGAGCAGTACTTC
TRBJ1-2,15,TRBV9,-,-,CASSVGGQGNYGYTF,TGTGCCAGCAGCGTAGGGGGGCAGGGGAACTATGGCTACACCTTC
TRBJ1-2,13,TRBV30,-,many,CAWSFDSNYGYTF,TGTGCCTGGAGTTTTGACAGCAACTATGGCTACACCTTC
TRBJ2-2,14,TRBV6-1,-,many,CASSAQRNTGELFF,TGTGCCAGCAGTGCCCAAAGGAACACCGGGGAGCTGTTTTTT
TRBJ2-2,16,TRBV28,TRBD2,few,CASSPSGLPNTGELFF,TGTGCCAGCAGTCCCTCGGGACTACCGAACACCGGGGAGCTGTTTTTT
TRBJ2-5,13,TRBV9,-,many,CASSVTGRETQYF,TGTGCCAGCAGCGTTACGGGGAGAGAGACCCAGTACTTC
TRBJ2-5,14,TRBV20-1,-,-,CSAWGHQTQETQYF,TGCAGTGCCTGGGGACACCAGACCCAAGAGACCCAGTACTTC
TRBJ1-6,15,TRBV6-5,-,-,CASSFTRTGHSPLHF,TGTGCCAGCAGTTTTACCCGGACCGGGCATTCACCCCTCCACTTT
TRBJ2-7,16,TRBV2,-,many,CASSEEGGTSHYEQYF,TGTGCCAGCAGTGAGGAAGGCGGGACCTCTCACTACGAGCAGTACTTC
TRBJ1-1,13,TRBV27,-,many,CASSKRHYTEAFF,TGTGCCAGCAGTAAGAGACATTACACTGAAGCTTTCTTT
TRBJ2-7,14,TRBV5-1,-,-,CASSLGSPPYEQYF,TGCGCCAGCAGCTTGGGCAGTCCCCCGTACGAGCAGTACTTC
TRBJ1-2,14,TRBV7-3,TRBD1,many,CASSPQGAGYGYTF,TGTGCCAGCAGCCCACAGGGGGCAGGCTATGGCTACACCTTC
TRBJ2-7,12,TRBV28,-,many,CATRDSHYEQYF,TGTGCCACTCGGGACTCACACTACGAGCAGTACTTC
TRBJ1-2,14,TRBV28,-,-,CASSFGGIRYGYTF,TGTGCCAGCAGTTTTGGTGGAATCCGTTATGGCTACACCTTC
TRBJ2-4,13,TRBV30,-,few,CAWSGGPRNIQYF,TGTGCCTGGAGTGGGGGGCCGCGAAACATTCAGTACTTC
TRBJ2-6,14,TRBV28,-,many,CASEQISGANVLTF,TGTGCCAGCGAACAAATCTCTGGGGCCAACGTCCTGACTTTC
TRBJ2-7,15,TRBV6-1,-,many,CASSFARGPTYEQYF,TGTGCCAGCAGCTTCGCCAGGGGCCCCACCTACGAGCAGTACTTC
TRBJ2-7,13,TRBV6-5,-,many,CASRTANRDEQYF,TGTGCCAGCAGGACCGCCAACAGGGACGAGCAGTACTTC
TRBJ1-2,15,TRBV12-3/TRBV12-4,TRBD1,many,CASSLSGQGGYGYTF,TGTGCCAGCAGTTTATCAGGACAGGGTGGCTATGGCTACACCTTC
TRBJ1-2,15,TRBV7-9,-,many,CASSLVKEGSYGYTF,TGTGCCAGCAGCTTAGTCAAGGAGGGGAGCTATGGCTACACCTTC
TRBJ1-1,12,TRBV6-5,-,many,CASSHGEPEAFF,TGTGCCAGCAGTCATGGGGAACCTGAAGCTTTCTTT